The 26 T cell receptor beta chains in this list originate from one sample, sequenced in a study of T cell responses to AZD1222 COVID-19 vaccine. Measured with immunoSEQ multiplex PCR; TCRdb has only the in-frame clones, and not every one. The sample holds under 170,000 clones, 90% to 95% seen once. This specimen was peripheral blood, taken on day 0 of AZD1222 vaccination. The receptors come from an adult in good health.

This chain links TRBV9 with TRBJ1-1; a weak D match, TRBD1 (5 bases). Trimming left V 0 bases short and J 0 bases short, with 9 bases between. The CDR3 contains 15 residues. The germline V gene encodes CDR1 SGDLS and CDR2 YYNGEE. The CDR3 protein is CASSVVGGVNTEAFF. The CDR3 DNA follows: TGTGCCAGCAGCGTAGTGGGGGGAGTGAACACTGAAGCTTTCTTT.

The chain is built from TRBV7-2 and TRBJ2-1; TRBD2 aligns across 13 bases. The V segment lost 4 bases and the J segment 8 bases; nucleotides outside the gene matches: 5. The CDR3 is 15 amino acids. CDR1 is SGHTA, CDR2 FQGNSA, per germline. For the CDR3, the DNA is TGTGCCAGCAGCTCCGGGACTAGCGGGATGGATGAGCAGTTCTTC. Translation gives CASSSGTSGMDEQFF.

The CDR3 sequence is CASSSGQAETQYF. The CDR3 DNA follows: TGTGCCAGCAGTTCCGGCCAGGCAGAGACCCAGTACTTC. The genes are TRBV28 and TRBJ2-5; D is ambiguous. Trimming removed 4 bases from V and 4 bases from J, with 10 bases in between. The CDR3 is 13 residues long. Per germline, CDR1 MDHEN and CDR2 SYDVKM.

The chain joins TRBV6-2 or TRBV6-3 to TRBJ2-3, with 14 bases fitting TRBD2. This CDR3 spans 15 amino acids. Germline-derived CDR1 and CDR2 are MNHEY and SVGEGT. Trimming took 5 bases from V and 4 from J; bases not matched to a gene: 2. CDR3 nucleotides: TGTGCCAGCAGTCTGACTAGCGGGGGGGCAGATACGCAGTATTTT. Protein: CASSLTSGGADTQYF.

The CDR3 DNA reads as TGTGCCAGCAGTTTGACGAATTCACCCCTCCACTTT. Translated: CASSLTNSPLHF. The chain couples TRBV2 to TRBJ1-6; D not resolved. Deletions cut 5 bases from V and 7 bases from J, with 6 bases between. Germline CDR1 reads SNHLY; CDR2 reads FYNNEI. The CDR3 consists of 12 residues.

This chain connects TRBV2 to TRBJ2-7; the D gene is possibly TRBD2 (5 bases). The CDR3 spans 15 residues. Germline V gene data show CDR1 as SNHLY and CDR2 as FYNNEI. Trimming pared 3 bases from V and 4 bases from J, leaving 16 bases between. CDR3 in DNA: TGTGCCAGCAGTGAGGGCCCGGGGAGTCCTTACGAGCAGTACGTC. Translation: CASSEGPGSPYEQYV.

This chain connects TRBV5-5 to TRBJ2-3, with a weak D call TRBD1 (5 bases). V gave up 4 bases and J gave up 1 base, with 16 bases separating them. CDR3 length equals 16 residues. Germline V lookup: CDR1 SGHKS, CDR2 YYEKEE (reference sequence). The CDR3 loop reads CASSPQTAWGTDTQYF. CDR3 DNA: TGTGCCAGCAGCCCACAGACAGCATGGGGCACAGATACGCAGTATTTT.

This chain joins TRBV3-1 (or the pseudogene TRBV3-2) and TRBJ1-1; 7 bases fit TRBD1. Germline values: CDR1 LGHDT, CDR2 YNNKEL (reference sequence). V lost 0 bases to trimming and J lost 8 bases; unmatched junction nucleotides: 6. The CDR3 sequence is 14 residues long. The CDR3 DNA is TGTGCCAGCAGCCAAGATCGAGGGGGCGCCGAAGCTTTCTTT. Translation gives CASSQDRGGAEAFF.

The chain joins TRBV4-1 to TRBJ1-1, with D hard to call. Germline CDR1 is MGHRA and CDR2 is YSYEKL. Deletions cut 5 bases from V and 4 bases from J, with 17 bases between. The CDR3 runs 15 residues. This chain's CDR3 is CASSTYLGGGTEAFF. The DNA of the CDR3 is TGCGCCAGCAGCACCTATTTGGGAGGAGGCACTGAAGCTTTCTTT.

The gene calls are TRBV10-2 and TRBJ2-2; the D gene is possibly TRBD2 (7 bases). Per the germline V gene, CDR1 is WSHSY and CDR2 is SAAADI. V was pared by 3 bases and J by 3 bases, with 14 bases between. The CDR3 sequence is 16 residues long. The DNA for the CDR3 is TGCGCCAGCAGTGATGGGACACGGGGGGACACCGGGGAGCTGTTTTTT. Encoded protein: CASSDGTRGDTGELFF.

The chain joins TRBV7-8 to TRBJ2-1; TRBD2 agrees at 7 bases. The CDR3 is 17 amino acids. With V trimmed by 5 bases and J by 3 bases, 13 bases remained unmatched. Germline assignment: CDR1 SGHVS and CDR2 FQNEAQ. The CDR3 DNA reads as TGTGCCAGCAGCGCCGCGGGGGACGGGGGTGTCTACAATGAGCAGTTCTTC. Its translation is CASSAAGDGGVYNEQFF.

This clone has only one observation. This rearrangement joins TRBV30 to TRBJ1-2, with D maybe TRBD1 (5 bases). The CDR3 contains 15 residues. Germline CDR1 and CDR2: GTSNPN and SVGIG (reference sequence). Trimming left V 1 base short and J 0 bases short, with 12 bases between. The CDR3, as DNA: TGTGCCTGGAGTGACCGACAGAGAACTAACTATGGCTACACCTTC. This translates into CAWSDRQRTNYGYTF.

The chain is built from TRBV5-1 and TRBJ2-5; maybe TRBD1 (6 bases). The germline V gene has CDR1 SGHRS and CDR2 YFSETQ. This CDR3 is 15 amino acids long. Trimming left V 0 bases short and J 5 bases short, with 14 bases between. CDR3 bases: TGCGCCAGCAGCTTGGGCTCGTGGGGGCTGGAGACCCAGTACTTC. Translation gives CASSLGSWGLETQYF.

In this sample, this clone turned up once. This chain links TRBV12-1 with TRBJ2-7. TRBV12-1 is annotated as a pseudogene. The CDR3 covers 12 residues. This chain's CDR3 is CASSQMTYEQYV. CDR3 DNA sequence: TGTGCCAGCAGCCAAATGACCTACGAGCAGTACGTC.

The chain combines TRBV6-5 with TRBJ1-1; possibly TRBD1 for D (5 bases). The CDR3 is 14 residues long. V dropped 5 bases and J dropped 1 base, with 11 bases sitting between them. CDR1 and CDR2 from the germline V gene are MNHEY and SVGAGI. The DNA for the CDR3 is TGTGCCAGCAGTATCGGCGGGGGGAACACTGAAGCTTTCTTT. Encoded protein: CASSIGGGNTEAFF.

CDR3 in DNA: TGCAGTGCCAGTCCTCAGGGTTTCGGCTACGAGCAGTACGTC. As protein: CSASPQGFGYEQYV. The chain couples TRBV20-1 to TRBJ2-7, with D perhaps matching TRBD1 (5 bases). The germline V gene has CDR1 DFQATT and CDR2 SNEGSKA (reference sequence). The CDR3 spans 14 residues. V lost 6 bases and J lost 3, with 18 bases in between.

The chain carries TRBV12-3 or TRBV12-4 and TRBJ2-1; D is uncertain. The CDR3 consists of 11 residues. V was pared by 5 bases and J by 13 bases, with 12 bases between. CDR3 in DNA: TGTGCCAGCAGTGGCAACAGCCAACAGTTCTTC. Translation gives CASSGNSQQFF.

CDR3 sequence (DNA): TGTGCCAGCAGTTCTCTAGCGTTTAGCACAGATACGCAGTATTTT. Its protein is CASSSLAFSTDTQYF. The J gene is TRBJ2-3, the V gene TRBV5-6; D perhaps matches TRBD2 (6 bases). The CDR3 contains 15 residues. The V and J ends lost 5 bases and 0 bases respectively, with 13 bases between them. The germline CDR1 and CDR2 sequences are SGHDT and YYEEEE.

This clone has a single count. The CDR3 DNA reads TGTGCCAGCAGCTTGTTAACCCCTGGACAGGGAGGGGGAAAACTGTTTTTT. Amino acids: CASSLLTPGQGGGKLFF. This rearrangement joins TRBV5-6 to TRBJ1-4; 8 nucleotides match TRBD1. The CDR3 extends over 17 amino acids. Germline values: CDR1 SGHDT, CDR2 YYEEEE. V lost 1 base and J lost 10; bases outside the gene matches: 15.

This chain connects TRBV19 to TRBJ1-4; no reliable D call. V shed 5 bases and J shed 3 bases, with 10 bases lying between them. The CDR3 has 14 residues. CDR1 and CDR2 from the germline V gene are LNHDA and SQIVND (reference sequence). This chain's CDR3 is CASSLHRSNEKLFF. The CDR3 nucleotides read TGTGCCAGTAGTCTACATAGGTCTAATGAAAAACTGTTTTTT.

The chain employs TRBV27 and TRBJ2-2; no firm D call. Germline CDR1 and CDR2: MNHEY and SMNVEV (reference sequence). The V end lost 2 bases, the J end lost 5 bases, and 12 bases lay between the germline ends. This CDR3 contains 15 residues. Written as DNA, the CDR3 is TGTGCCAGCAGTTTAAAAGTGGTTGCAACCGGGGAGCTGTTTTTT. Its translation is CASSLKVVATGELFF.

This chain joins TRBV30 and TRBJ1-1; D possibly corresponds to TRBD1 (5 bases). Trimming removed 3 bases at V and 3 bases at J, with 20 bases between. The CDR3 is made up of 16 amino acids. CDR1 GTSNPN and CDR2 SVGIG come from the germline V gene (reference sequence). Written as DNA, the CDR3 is TGTGCCTGGAGCCCAATGGGCCTCCAAGGGGACACTGAAGCTTTCTTT. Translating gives CAWSPMGLQGDTEAFF.

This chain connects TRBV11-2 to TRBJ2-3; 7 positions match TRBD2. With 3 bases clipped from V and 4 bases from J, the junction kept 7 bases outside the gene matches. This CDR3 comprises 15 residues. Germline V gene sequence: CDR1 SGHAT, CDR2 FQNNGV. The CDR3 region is CASSFGLGVADTQYF. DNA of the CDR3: TGTGCCAGCAGCTTTGGACTAGGGGTCGCAGATACGCAGTATTTT.

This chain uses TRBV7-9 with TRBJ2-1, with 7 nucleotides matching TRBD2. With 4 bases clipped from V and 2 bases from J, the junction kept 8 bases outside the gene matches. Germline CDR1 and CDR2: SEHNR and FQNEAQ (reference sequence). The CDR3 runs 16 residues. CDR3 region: CASSSTLAATYNEQFF. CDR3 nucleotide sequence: TGTGCCAGCAGCTCGACGCTAGCGGCCACCTACAATGAGCAGTTCTTC.

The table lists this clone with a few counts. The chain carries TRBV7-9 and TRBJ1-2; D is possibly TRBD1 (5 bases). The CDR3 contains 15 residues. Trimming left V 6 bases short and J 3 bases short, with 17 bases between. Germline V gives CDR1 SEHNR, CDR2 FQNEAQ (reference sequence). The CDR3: CASRHYLGGDYGYTF. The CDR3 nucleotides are TGTGCCAGCAGACACTACTTGGGAGGGGACTATGGCTACACCTTC.

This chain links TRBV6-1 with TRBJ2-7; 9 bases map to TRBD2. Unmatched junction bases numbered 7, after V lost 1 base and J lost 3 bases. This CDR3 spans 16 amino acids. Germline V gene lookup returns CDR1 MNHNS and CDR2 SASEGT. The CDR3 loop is CASSEDAGGPYYEQYV. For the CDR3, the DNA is TGTGCCAGCAGTGAAGACGCGGGGGGGCCTTACTACGAGCAGTACGTC.